This T cell receptor (beta chain) was sequenced in a study of OX40 agonist ivuxolimab in advanced cancers. Background on the study: Patients were given ivuxolimab, an antibody that agonizes OX40 (CD134). Ivuxolimab, which patients received intravenously every 2 weeks, was dosed at 0.01 to 10 mg/kg. Points from the study as a whole: Low normalized clonal expansion also occurred in some nonresponding patients. At 0.1 to 3.0 mg/kg, clonal expansion of CD4+ and CD8+ blood T cells had occurred by week 6.

Germline lookup yields CDR1 MNHEY and CDR2 SMNVEV (reference sequence). V was pared by 4 bases and J by 3 bases, with 12 bases between. The CDR3 is made up of 15 amino acids. Measured with immunoSEQ multiplex PCR; TCRdb has only the in-frame clones, and not every one. This table has tens of thousands of clones, roughly 84% appearing once. The count of this clone is one. Its antigen is unknown. This clonotype originated in an adult with an advanced solid tumor such as melanoma, head and neck, liver or kidney cancer. This chain joins TRBV27 and TRBJ1-4; D is unclear. This sample comprised CD4+ or CD8+ T cells sorted from blood, obtained in a trial of the OX40 agonist ivuxolimab. CDR3 residues: CASSSSGEPNEKLFF. As DNA, the CDR3 is TGTGCCAGCAGTTCCAGCGGGGAGCCTAATGAAAAACTGTTTTTT.